This entry describes one T cell receptor beta chain. The antigen remains undetermined. Assay used: immunoSEQ multiplex PCR; TCRdb lists only in-frame clones, some missing. The table lists just under 85,000 clones, approximately 90% of them singletons. This record belongs to a study of graft-versus-host responses after intestinal transplantation. Germline V gives CDR1 WNHNN, CDR2 SYGVQD (reference sequence). V lost 0 bases, J lost 3 bases, and 5 bases lay in between. This CDR3 has 13 residues. The receptor was isolated from a human donor who was the organ donor for an intestinal transplant. The chain links TRBV10-1 to TRBJ1-1; D not certain. This specimen consisted of unstimulated CD8+ T cells sorted from spleen or lymph node cells, obtained before transplant. For the CDR3, the DNA is TGCGCCAGCAGTGAGTCTCCCGACACTGAAGCTTTCTTT. Its translation: CASSESPDTEAFF.